The rows below give T cell receptor beta chains drawn from one sample of a study of blood T cell repertoires in COVID-19. The protocol was immunoSEQ multiplex PCR, while the TCRdb copy is restricted to in-frame clones and leaves out a portion. The data show some 350,000 clones, with over 75% seen just once and approximately 5% held by the top ten. The material sequenced was PBMCs or T cells enriched from blood (not recorded which). The receptors were gathered from a woman aged 30 to 39 who had recovered from COVID-19. Both conserved end residues are part of each CDR3. A D gene is named only where the DNA matches it firmly. The size field is filled for only some rows; it gives once, few, many or a size class.

v_gene: TRBV24-1
abundance: -
len: 13
j_gene: TRBJ1-2
d_gene: -
CDR3aa: CATSVTENYGYTF
CDR3nt: TGTGCCACCAGTGTAACAGAAAACTATGGCTACACCTTC

v_gene: TRBV7-2
abundance: once
len: 16
j_gene: TRBJ2-3
d_gene: -
CDR3aa: CASSLAAGRSTDTQYF
CDR3nt: TGTGCCAGCAGCTTAGCGGCGGGAAGGAGCACAGATACGCAGTATTTT

v_gene: TRBV9
abundance: -
len: 15
j_gene: TRBJ1-1
d_gene: TRBD1
CDR3aa: CASSISGTGTTEAFF
CDR3nt: TGTGCCAGCAGCATATCCGGGACAGGGACCACTGAAGCTTTCTTT

v_gene: TRBV18
abundance: few
len: 15
j_gene: TRBJ1-2
d_gene: TRBD1
CDR3aa: CASSFQGQGAFGYTF
CDR3nt: TGTGCCAGCTCGTTTCAGGGGCAGGGGGCGTTTGGCTACACCTTC

v_gene: TRBV5-1
abundance: -
len: 14
j_gene: TRBJ2-7
d_gene: TRBD1
CDR3aa: CASSLGDRAYEQYF
CDR3nt: TGCGCCAGCAGCTTGGGGGACAGGGCCTACGAGCAGTACTTC

v_gene: TRBV5-6
abundance: -
len: 12
j_gene: TRBJ2-7
d_gene: -
CDR3aa: CASSPGTYEQYF
CDR3nt: TGTGCCAGCAGCCCAGGGACCTACGAGCAGTACTTC

v_gene: TRBV2
abundance: once
len: 15
j_gene: TRBJ1-4
d_gene: TRBD1
CDR3aa: CASSEQGQGGEKLFF
CDR3nt: TGTGCCAGCAGTGAGCAAGGACAGGGAGGCGAAAAACTGTTTTTT

v_gene: TRBV7-8
abundance: -
len: 13
j_gene: TRBJ1-5
d_gene: -
CDR3aa: CASSFSQNQPQHF
CDR3nt: TGTGCCAGCAGCTTTTCCCAAAATCAGCCCCAGCATTTT

v_gene: TRBV2
abundance: -
len: 15
j_gene: TRBJ1-6
d_gene: TRBD1
CDR3aa: CASSAGTGGNSPLHF
CDR3nt: TGTGCCAGCAGCGCGGGGACAGGGGGGAATTCACCCCTCCACTTT

v_gene: TRBV6-5
abundance: -
len: 13
j_gene: TRBJ2-7
d_gene: -
CDR3aa: CASSPTGIGEQYF
CDR3nt: TGTGCCAGCAGTCCAACAGGGATCGGCGAGCAGTACTTC

v_gene: TRBV7-9
abundance: -
len: 17
j_gene: TRBJ1-3
d_gene: -
CDR3aa: CAIPLSPRVYSGNTIYF
CDR3nt: TGTGCCATTCCGCTGTCCCCCCGGGTTTACTCTGGAAACACCATATATTTT

v_gene: TRBV3-1/TRBV3-2
abundance: few
len: 17
j_gene: TRBJ2-2
d_gene: TRBD2
CDR3aa: CASSLERGGDRAGELFF
CDR3nt: TGTGCCAGCAGCCTAGAGCGGGGGGGCGATAGAGCCGGGGAGCTGTTTTTT

v_gene: TRBV6-5
abundance: -
len: 13
j_gene: TRBJ2-2
d_gene: -
CDR3aa: CASSYGRAGELFF
CDR3nt: TGTGCCAGCAGTTACGGTCGCGCCGGGGAGCTGTTTTTT

v_gene: TRBV7-9
abundance: -
len: 12
j_gene: TRBJ1-1
d_gene: -
CDR3aa: CASSPRGPEAFF
CDR3nt: TGTGCCAGCAGCCCGCGGGGGCCCGAGGCTTTCTTT

v_gene: TRBV19
abundance: -
len: 16
j_gene: TRBJ1-1
d_gene: TRBD1
CDR3aa: CASRWGQGNMNTEAFF
CDR3nt: TGTGCCAGTAGATGGGGACAGGGGAACATGAACACTGAAGCTTTCTTT

v_gene: TRBV28
abundance: -
len: 13
j_gene: TRBJ1-2
d_gene: -
CDR3aa: CASLSQENYGYTF
CDR3nt: TGTGCCAGCCTATCCCAGGAAAACTATGGCTACACCTTC